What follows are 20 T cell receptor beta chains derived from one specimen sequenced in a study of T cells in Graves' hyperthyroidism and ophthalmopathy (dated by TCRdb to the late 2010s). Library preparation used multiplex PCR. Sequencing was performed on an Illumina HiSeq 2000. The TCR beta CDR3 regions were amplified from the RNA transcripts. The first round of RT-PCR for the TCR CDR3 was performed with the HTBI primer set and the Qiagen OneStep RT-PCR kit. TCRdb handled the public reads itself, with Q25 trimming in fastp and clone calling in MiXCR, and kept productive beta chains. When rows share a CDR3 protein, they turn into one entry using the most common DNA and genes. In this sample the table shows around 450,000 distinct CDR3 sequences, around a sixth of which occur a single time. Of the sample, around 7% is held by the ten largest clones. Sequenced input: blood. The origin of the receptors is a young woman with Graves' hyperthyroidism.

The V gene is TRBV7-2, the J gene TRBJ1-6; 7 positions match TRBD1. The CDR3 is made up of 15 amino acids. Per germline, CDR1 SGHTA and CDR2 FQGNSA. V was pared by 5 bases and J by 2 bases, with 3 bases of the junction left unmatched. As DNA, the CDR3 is TGTGCCAGCAGCCCCGGACAGGCCTATAATTCACCCCTCCACTTT. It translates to CASSPGQAYNSPLHF.

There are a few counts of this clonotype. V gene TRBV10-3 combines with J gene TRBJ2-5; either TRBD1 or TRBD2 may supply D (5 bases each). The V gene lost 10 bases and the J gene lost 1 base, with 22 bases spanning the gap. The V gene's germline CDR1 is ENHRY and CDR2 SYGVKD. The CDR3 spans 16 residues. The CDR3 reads CATSAGTDGAQETQYF. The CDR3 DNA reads TGTGCCACCTCGGCCGGGACCGACGGGGCCCAAGAGACCCAGTACTTC.

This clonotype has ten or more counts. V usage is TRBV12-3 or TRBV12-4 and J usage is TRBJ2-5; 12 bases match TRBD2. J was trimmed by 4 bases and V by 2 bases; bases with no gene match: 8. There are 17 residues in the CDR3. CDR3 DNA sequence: TGTGCCAGCAGTTTAAGGCTAGCGGGGGGGCGGGTAGAGACCCAGTACTTC. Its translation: CASSLRLAGGRVETQYF.

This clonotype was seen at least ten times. The CDR3 DNA follows: TGTGCCAGCAGTGCGAGTGGAGCGGGGATACTCCCAGGGGAGACCCAGTACTTC. Protein sequence: CASSASGAGILPGETQYF. This chain uses TRBV2 with TRBJ2-5; TRBD2 matches at 7 bases. The CDR3 runs 18 residues. Trimming cost V 4 bases and J 5 bases; bases outside gene matches: 19. Germline loops: CDR1 SNHLY, CDR2 FYNNEI.

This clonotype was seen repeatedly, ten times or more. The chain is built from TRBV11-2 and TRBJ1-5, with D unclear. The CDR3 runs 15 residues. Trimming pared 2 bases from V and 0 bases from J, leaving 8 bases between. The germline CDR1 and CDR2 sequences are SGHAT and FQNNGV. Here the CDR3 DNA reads TGTGCCAGCAGCTTAACCGGAGATAGCAATCAGCCCCAGCATTTT. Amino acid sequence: CASSLTGDSNQPQHF.

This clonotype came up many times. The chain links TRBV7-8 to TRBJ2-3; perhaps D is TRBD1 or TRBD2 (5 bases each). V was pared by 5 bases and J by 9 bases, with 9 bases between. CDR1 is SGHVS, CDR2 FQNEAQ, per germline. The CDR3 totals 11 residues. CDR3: CASSPGRTQYF. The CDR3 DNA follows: TGTGCCAGCAGCCCGGGGCGCACGCAGTATTTT.

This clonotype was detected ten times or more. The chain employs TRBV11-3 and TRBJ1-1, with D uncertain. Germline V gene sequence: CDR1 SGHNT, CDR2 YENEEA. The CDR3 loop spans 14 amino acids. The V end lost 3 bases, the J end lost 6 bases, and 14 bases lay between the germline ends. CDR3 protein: CASSLGLTEAEAFF. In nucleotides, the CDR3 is TGTGCCAGCAGCTTGGGTCTTACTGAGGCTGAAGCTTTCTTT.

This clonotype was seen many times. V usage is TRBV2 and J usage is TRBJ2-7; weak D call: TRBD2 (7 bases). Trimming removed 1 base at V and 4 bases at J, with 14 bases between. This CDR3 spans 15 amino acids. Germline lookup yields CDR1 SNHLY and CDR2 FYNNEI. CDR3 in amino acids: CASSEGGGGPYEQYF. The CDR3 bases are TGTGCCAGCAGTGAAGGTGGGGGGGGCCCGTACGAGCAGTACTTC.

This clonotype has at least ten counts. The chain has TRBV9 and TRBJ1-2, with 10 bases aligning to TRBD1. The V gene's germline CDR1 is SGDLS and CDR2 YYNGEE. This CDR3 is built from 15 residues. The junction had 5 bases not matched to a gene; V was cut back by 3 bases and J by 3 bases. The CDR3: CASSAGTGVHYGYTF. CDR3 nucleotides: TGTGCCAGCAGCGCCGGGACAGGGGTGCACTATGGCTACACCTTC.

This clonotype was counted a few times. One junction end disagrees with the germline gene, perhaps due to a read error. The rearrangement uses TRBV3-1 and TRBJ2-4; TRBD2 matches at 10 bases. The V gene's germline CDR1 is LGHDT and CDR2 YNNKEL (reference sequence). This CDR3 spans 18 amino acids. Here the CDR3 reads CVSSQVSAGGPSKNIQYF. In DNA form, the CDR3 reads TGTGTCAGCAGCCAAGTTTCAGCGGGAGGGCCAAGCAAAAACATTCAGTACTTC.

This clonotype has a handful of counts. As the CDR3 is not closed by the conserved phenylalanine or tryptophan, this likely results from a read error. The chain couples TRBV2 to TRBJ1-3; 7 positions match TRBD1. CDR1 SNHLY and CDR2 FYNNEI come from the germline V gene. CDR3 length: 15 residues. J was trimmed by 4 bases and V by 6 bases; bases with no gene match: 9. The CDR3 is CASSTTDRPGNTIYL. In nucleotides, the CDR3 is TGTGCCAGCAGCACGACGGACAGGCCCGGAAACACCATATATCTT.

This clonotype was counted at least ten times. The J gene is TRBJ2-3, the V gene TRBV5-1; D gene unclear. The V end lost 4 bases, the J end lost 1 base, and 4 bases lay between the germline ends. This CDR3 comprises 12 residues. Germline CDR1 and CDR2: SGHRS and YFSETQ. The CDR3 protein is CASSIGTDTQYF. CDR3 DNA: TGCGCCAGCAGCATCGGCACAGATACGCAGTATTTT.

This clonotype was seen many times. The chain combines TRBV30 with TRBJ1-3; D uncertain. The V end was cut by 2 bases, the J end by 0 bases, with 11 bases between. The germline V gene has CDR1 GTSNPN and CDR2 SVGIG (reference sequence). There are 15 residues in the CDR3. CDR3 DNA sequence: TGTGCCTGGAGTCTAACGACCATCTCTGGAAACACCATATATTTT. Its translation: CAWSLTTISGNTIYF.

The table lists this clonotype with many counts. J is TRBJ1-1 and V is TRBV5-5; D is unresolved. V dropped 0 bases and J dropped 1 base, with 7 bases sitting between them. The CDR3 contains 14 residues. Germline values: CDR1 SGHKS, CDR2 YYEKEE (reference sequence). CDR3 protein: CASSLVWGNTEAFF. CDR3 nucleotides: TGTGCCAGCAGCTTGGTGTGGGGGAACACTGAAGCTTTCTTT.

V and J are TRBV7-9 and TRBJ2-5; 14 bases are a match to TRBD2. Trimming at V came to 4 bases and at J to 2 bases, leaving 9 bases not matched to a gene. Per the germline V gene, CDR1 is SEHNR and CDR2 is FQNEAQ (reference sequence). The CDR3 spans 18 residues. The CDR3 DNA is TGTGCCAGCAGCTCCCCGGGACTAGCGGGGGTAGAACAAGAGACCCAGTACTTC. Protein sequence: CASSSPGLAGVEQETQYF. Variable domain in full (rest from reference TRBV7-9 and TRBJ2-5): DTGVSQNPRHKITKRGQNVTFRCDPISEHNRLYWYRQTLGQGPEFLTYFQNEAQLEKSRLLSDRFSAERPKGSFSTLEIQRTEQGDSAMYLCASSSPGLAGVEQETQYFGPGTRLLVL.

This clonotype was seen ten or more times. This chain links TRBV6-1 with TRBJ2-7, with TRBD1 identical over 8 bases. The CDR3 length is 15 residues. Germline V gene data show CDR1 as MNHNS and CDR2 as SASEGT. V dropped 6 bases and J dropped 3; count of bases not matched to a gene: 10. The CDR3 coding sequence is TGTGCCAGCAGACCCAACCCCACAGGGGGCTACGAGCAGTACTTC. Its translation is CASRPNPTGGYEQYF.

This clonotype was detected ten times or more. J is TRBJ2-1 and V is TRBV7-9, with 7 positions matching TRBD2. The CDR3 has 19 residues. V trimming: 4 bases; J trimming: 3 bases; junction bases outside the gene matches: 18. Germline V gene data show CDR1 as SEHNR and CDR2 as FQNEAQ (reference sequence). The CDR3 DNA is TGTGCCAGCAGCTCGACCGTACCTTCTAGCGGATCCGTCTACAATGAGCAGTTCTTC. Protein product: CASSSTVPSSGSVYNEQFF. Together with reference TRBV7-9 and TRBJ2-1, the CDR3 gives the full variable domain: DTGVSQNPRHKITKRGQNVTFRCDPISEHNRLYWYRQTLGQGPEFLTYFQNEAQLEKSRLLSDRFSAERPKGSFSTLEIQRTEQGDSAMYLCASSSTVPSSGSVYNEQFFGPGTRLTVL.

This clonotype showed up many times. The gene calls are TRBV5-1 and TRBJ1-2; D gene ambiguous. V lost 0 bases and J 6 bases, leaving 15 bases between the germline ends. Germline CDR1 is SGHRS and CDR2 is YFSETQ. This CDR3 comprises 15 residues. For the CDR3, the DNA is TGCGCCAGCAGCTTGGAAGGTCAGGCCCCTCATGGCTACACCTTC. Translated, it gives CASSLEGQAPHGYTF.

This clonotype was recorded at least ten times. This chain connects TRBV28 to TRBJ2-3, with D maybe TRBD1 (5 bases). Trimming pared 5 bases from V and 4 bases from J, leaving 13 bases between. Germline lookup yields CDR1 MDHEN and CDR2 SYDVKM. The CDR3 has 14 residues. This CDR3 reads CASSTWVRADTQYF. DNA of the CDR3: TGTGCCAGCAGTACCTGGGTCAGGGCAGATACGCAGTATTTT.

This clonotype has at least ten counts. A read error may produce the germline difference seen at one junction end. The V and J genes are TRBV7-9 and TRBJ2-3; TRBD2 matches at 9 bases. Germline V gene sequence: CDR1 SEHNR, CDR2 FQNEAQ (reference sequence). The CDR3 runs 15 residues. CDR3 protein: CASTLAGEGTDTQYF. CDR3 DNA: TGTGCCAGCACCTTAGCGGGAGAGGGCACAGATACGCAGTATTTT.